This T cell receptor (beta chain) was documented in a study of tissue T cells after allogeneic stem cell transplantation. Background on the study: Smaller viable blood or marrow samples skipped sorting for direct DNA extraction. General observations from the study: Anatomically similar tissues had similar TCR repertoires within each patient. Across patients, clones rarely overlapped, yet motif clusters were shared tissue-specifically. Blood and spleen captured only part of the tissue TCR repertoire.

Germline loops: CDR1 SGHNT, CDR2 YYREEE (reference sequence). Germline trimming cut 4 bases from V and 0 bases from J; bases unmatched to any gene: 9. The CDR3 runs 16 residues. Notes on this clone: What it binds is unknown.

Produced via immunoSEQ multiplex PCR; TCRdb's table is partial and in-frame only. Among some 25,000 clones, roughly nine tenths were seen once, and the ten largest hold roughly 2%. The input for sequencing was blood, taken before transplantation. The rearrangement links TRBV5-4 to TRBJ2-5, with 7 bases lining up with TRBD2. This clonotype was obtained from a male donor at least 60 years old who later had graft-versus-host disease after an allogeneic stem cell transplant. The CDR3 protein is CASSHGGSGDQETQYF. For the CDR3, the DNA is TGTGCCAGCAGCCACGGAGGAAGCGGGGACCAAGAGACCCAGTACTTC.